One sample yielded the 3 T cell receptor beta chains listed below, sequenced in a study of cytomegalovirus exposure and HLA in healthy donors. The PCR employed 60 Vbeta primers together with 13 Jbeta primers. TCRdb's copy holds only in-frame clones and misses some; the assay was immunoSEQ multiplex PCR. The sample yields more than 55,000 clones, roughly 80% seen once. The material sequenced was PBMCs. Receptor source: a man in his thirties or forties in good health and CMV-seronegative.

The chain employs TRBV4-2 and TRBJ2-3; maybe TRBD2 (6 bases). Germline loops: CDR1 LGHNA, CDR2 YNFKEQ. This CDR3 comprises 15 residues. V was pared by 4 bases and J by 0 bases, with 11 bases between. CDR3 DNA: TGTGCCAGCAGCCCCGGGACTCCTAGCACAGATACGCAGTATTTT. As protein: CASSPGTPSTDTQYF.

J is TRBJ2-5 and V is TRBV5-6; unclear D gene. The end of the DNA aligns better with TRBJ2-7, so the J call may be wrong. CDR3 size: 14 residues. Germline-derived CDR1 and CDR2 are SGHDT and YYEEEE. The CDR3 DNA is TGTGCCAGCAGCTTTAGGCAGGTCTCCTACGAGCAGTACTTC. Encoded protein: CASSFRQVSYEQYF.

The genes are TRBV7-9 and TRBJ2-7; perhaps TRBD1 as D (5 bases). Trimming removed 1 base at V and 7 bases at J, with 20 bases between. The CDR3 has 16 residues. CDR1 and CDR2 from the germline V gene are SEHNR and FQNEAQ (reference sequence). CDR3 DNA sequence: TGTGCCAGCAGCTTAGGACTGGGGCAGCCCCTTGGGGAGCAGTACTTC. Its protein is CASSLGLGQPLGEQYF.